These 18 T cell receptor beta chains were all obtained from the same sample, sequenced in a study of blood T cell repertoires in COVID-19. The table came from immunoSEQ multiplex PCR; TCRdb's copy has only in-frame clones and leaves some out. Of fewer than 400,000 clones listed, 80% to 95% are singletons. Sequences were obtained from PBMCs or T cells enriched from blood (not recorded which). The receptor set was obtained from a woman aged 30 to 39 who had recovered from COVID-19.

The chain couples TRBV18 to TRBJ2-6; TRBD1 matches 10 bases. V lost 4 bases and J lost 2; bases outside the gene matches: 8. Per germline, CDR1 KGHSH and CDR2 LQKENI. This CDR3 is 18 amino acids long. As DNA, the CDR3 is TGTGCCAGCTCACTCCCGACAGGGGGCGTCACTGGGGCCAACGTCCTGACTTTC. Translation gives CASSLPTGGVTGANVLTF. The full variable domain, rest sourced from reference TRBV18 and TRBJ2-6, is NAGVMQNPRHLVRRRGQEARLRCSPMKGHSHVYWYRQLPEEGLKFMVYLQKENIIDESGMPKERFSAEFPKEGPSILRIQQVVRGDSAAYFCASSLPTGGVTGANVLTFGAGSRLTVL.

The chain uses TRBV7-2 and TRBJ2-3; 9 bases map to TRBD2. The CDR3 is 15 amino acids. The junction had 5 bases not matched to a gene; V was cut back by 1 base and J by 6 bases. Germline values: CDR1 SGHTA, CDR2 FQGNSA. Written as DNA, the CDR3 is TGTGCCAGCAGCTTAGTCGCGGGAGGGAGGGATACGCAGTATTTT. Residues: CASSLVAGGRDTQYF.

The CDR3 DNA follows: TGTGCCATATCGGGGGGGGCCTACGAGCAGTACTTC. It translates to CAISGGAYEQYF. The genes are TRBV10-3 and TRBJ2-7, with TRBD2 matching over 8 bases. Germline V gives CDR1 ENHRY, CDR2 SYGVKD. This CDR3 has 12 residues. V was pared by 9 bases and J by 2 bases, with 3 bases of the junction left unmatched.

V is TRBV11-3 and J is TRBJ2-7; D is undetermined. The germline gives CDR1 SGHNT, CDR2 YENEEA. CDR3 length: 15 residues. V was cut by 1 base and J by 4 bases, with 14 bases left in between. The CDR3 DNA follows: TGTGCCAGCAGCTTAGGAGGAGACTCGATTTACGAGCAGTACTTC. Protein sequence: CASSLGGDSIYEQYF.

This clone has just a few counts. CDR3 sequence reads: CASSLRPREGVHEQYF. The CDR3 bases are TGTGCCAGCAGCCTCAGACCTAGGGAGGGAGTCCACGAGCAGTACTTC. V gene TRBV3-1 (or the pseudogene TRBV3-2) combines with J gene TRBJ2-7, with TRBD2 identical over 7 bases. V was pared by 4 bases and J by 5 bases, with 14 bases of the junction left unmatched. CDR3 length: 16 residues. Germline values: CDR1 LGHDT, CDR2 YNNKEL (reference sequence).

The chain recombines TRBV6-5 with TRBJ1-3; D is ambiguous. V dropped 3 bases and J dropped 2 bases, with 8 bases sitting between them. The CDR3 is 14 amino acids. Germline values: CDR1 MNHEY, CDR2 SVGAGI. The CDR3 spells CASSYSGAGNTIYF. CDR3 coding DNA: TGTGCCAGCAGTTATTCCGGGGCTGGAAACACCATATATTTT.

This sequence joins TRBV7-6 and TRBJ1-1; 9 positions agree with TRBD1. This CDR3 contains 19 residues. V was clipped by 4 bases and J by 1 base; unmatched bases: 16. Germline CDR1 SGHVS, CDR2 FNYEAQ. CDR3 sequence reads: CASSSSWGGTGKSNTEAFF. The CDR3 bases are TGTGCCAGCAGCTCCTCATGGGGTGGGACAGGGAAATCGAACACTGAAGCTTTCTTT.

The chain uses TRBV28 and TRBJ1-6, with a weak D call TRBD1 (6 bases). This CDR3 spans 16 amino acids. Trimming stripped 5 bases from V and 7 bases from J, with 18 bases between. Germline assignment: CDR1 MDHEN and CDR2 SYDVKM. CDR3 sequence: CASSENIEQGNSPLHF. The DNA of the CDR3 is TGTGCCAGCAGTGAAAACATAGAACAGGGAAATTCACCCCTCCACTTT.

This clone was detected only once. This rearrangement joins TRBV15 to TRBJ2-1; D possibly corresponds to TRBD1 (5 bases). The CDR3 covers 15 residues. Trimming removed 0 bases from V and 4 bases from J, with 10 bases in between. Germline assignment: CDR1 LNHNV and CDR2 YYDKDF (reference sequence). CDR3 nucleotide sequence: TGTGCCACCAGCAGAGACTACGACAGTTACAATGAGCAGTTCTTC. Translating gives CATSRDYDSYNEQFF.

V and J are TRBV9 and TRBJ1-6; 8 positions match TRBD1. The CDR3 length is 14 residues. V shed 4 bases and J 8 bases; nucleotides not matched to a gene: 5. Germline lookup yields CDR1 SGDLS and CDR2 YYNGEE. CDR3 in amino acids: CASSPGTGYSPLHF. Written as DNA, the CDR3 is TGTGCCAGCAGCCCGGGGACAGGTTATTCACCCCTCCACTTT.

This clone was seen just once. The V and J genes are TRBV19 and TRBJ1-6; 7 bases align to TRBD1. This CDR3 is built from 17 residues. CDR1 is LNHDA, CDR2 SQIVND, per germline (reference sequence). V lost 3 bases to trimming and J lost 0 bases; unmatched junction nucleotides: 5. CDR3 nucleotides: TGTGCCAGTAGTATCCGGACAGGAAGCTCCTATAATTCACCCCTCCACTTT. It translates to CASSIRTGSSYNSPLHF.

CDR3 residues: CASSTKGFRSVIISGANVLTF. For the CDR3, the DNA is TGTGCCAGCAGCACCAAGGGATTTCGTAGCGTAATCATCTCTGGGGCCAACGTCCTGACTTTC. The rearrangement links TRBV3-1 (or the pseudogene TRBV3-2) to TRBJ2-6; D possibly corresponds to TRBD2 (5 bases). V was cut by 5 bases and J by 0 bases, with 26 bases left in between. This CDR3 is built from 21 residues. CDR1 and CDR2 (germline): LGHDT, YNNKEL (reference sequence).

This chain links TRBV29-1 with TRBJ1-1; unclear D gene. Trimming stripped 4 bases from V and 0 bases from J, with 9 bases between. This CDR3 comprises 13 residues. Germline CDR1 SQVTM, CDR2 ANQGSEA. The CDR3 sequence: CSVGSRLNTEAFF. Here the CDR3 DNA reads TGCAGCGTTGGTTCCCGTTTGAACACTGAAGCTTTCTTT.

The rearrangement joins TRBV28 to TRBJ2-5; maybe TRBD2 (6 bases). Germline lookup yields CDR1 MDHEN and CDR2 SYDVKM. The CDR3 is 13 amino acids. Between the trimmed V and J ends, which lost 2 bases and 5 bases, there was a span of 9 bases. The chain's CDR3 is CASSLLGRETQYF. Written as DNA, the CDR3 is TGTGCCAGCAGTTTACTAGGGAGGGAGACCCAGTACTTC.

This chain joins TRBV18 and TRBJ2-4, with D possibly matching TRBD1 (5 bases). Germline loops: CDR1 KGHSH, CDR2 LQKENI. V was clipped by 3 bases and J by 0 bases, with 18 bases between them. The CDR3 contains 18 residues. The CDR3 region has the DNA TGTGCCAGCTCACCCCCTACTACAGGATCCTTAGCCAAAAACATTCAGTACTTC. It specifies CASSPPTTGSLAKNIQYF. The full variable domain, completed using reference TRBV18 and TRBJ2-4, is NAGVMQNPRHLVRRRGQEARLRCSPMKGHSHVYWYRQLPEEGLKFMVYLQKENIIDESGMPKERFSAEFPKEGPSILRIQQVVRGDSAAYFCASSPPTTGSLAKNIQYFGAGTRLSVL.

The J gene is TRBJ2-7, the V gene TRBV4-1; 7 positions match TRBD1. The ends lost 4 bases at V and 4 bases at J; junction bases unmatched: 4. The CDR3 has 13 residues. CDR1 is MGHRA and CDR2 is YSYEKL in the germline V gene. The CDR3 region is CASSPKQGYEQYF. CDR3 sequence (DNA): TGCGCCAGCAGCCCAAAACAGGGGTACGAGCAGTACTTC.

The J gene is TRBJ1-5, the V gene TRBV19, with 9 bases matching TRBD1. The CDR3 length is 15 residues. V lost 7 bases, J lost 3 bases, and 7 bases stayed unmatched. The V gene's germline CDR1 is LNHDA and CDR2 SQIVND (reference sequence). The chain's CDR3 is CASTSGTGYNQPQHF. Here the CDR3 DNA reads TGTGCCAGTACCTCCGGGACAGGGTACAATCAGCCCCAGCATTTT. Filled out from reference TRBV19 and TRBJ1-5, the complete variable domain reads DGGITQSPKYLFRKEGQNVTLSCEQNLNHDAMYWYRQDPGQGLRLIYYSQIVNDFQKGDIAEGYSVSREKKESFPLTVTSAQKNPTAFYLCASTSGTGYNQPQHFGDGTRLSIL.

V usage is TRBV11-3 and J usage is TRBJ2-5, with 14 nucleotides matching TRBD2. The germline CDR1 and CDR2 sequences are SGHNT and YENEEA. This CDR3 spans 17 amino acids. J lost 0 bases, V lost 5 bases, and 5 bases had no gene match. The CDR3 DNA sequence: TGTGCCAGCAGCCGACTAGCGGGGGGGGTGTACCAAGAGACCCAGTACTTC. Translated: CASSRLAGGVYQETQYF.